This T cell receptor (beta chain) came from a study of blood T cell repertoires in COVID-19. As for the study in general: The analysed material was cDNA or gDNA that came from T cells, B-cell-depleted T cells, or PBMCs.

From germline, CDR1 is LNHNV and CDR2 YYDKDF (reference sequence). Trimming cost V 3 bases and J 7 bases; bases outside gene matches: 8. The CDR3 has 16 amino acids. Original processing methods: Amplification of reference gene primers was used by the study to estimate nucleated cell counts. Produced via immunoSEQ multiplex PCR; TCRdb's table is partial and in-frame only. V and J calls and clone size follow that table, whereas D and trimming were derived from the DNA. This sample has 65,000 to 85,000 clones, with over 70% found just once. The rearrangement links TRBV15 to TRBJ2-3; 12 bases agree with TRBD1. Specimen: peripheral blood. The receptor comes from a middle-aged man with active or convalescent COVID-19. CDR3 protein: CATSSPGTGGTYTQYF. Written as DNA, the CDR3 is TGTGCCACCAGCAGCCCCGGGACAGGGGGCACCTATACGCAGTATTTT.